A selection of T cell receptor beta chains follows, all from one sample in a study of PD-L1 blockade in urothelial cancer. This table comes from immunoSEQ multiplex PCR, and its TCRdb copy is limited to in-frame clones, with some not included. The table includes more than 45,000 clones, around 86% detected once. Here the sequenced sample was PBMCs, taken around atezolizumab (anti-PD-L1) treatment. These receptors came from a man aged 45-65 years with urothelial cancer. Both conserved end residues are part of each CDR3. D genes are given only for firm matches. Only some rows state a clone size, as once, few, many or a class for expanded clones.

clone size: -
V gene: TRBV11-2
D gene: -
J gene: TRBJ2-2
CDR3 protein: CASSSATSGYTGELFF
CDR3 DNA: TGTGCCAGCAGCTCCGCAACCTCGGGATACACCGGGGAGCTGTTTTTT

clone size: once
V gene: TRBV18
D gene: -
J gene: TRBJ1-2
CDR3 protein: CASSPQWEGRNYGYTF
CDR3 DNA: TGTGCCAGCTCACCCCAGTGGGAGGGCCGGAACTATGGCTACACCTTC

clone size: -
V gene: TRBV18
D gene: TRBD1
J gene: TRBJ1-1
CDR3 protein: CASSITGGMNTEAFF
CDR3 DNA: TGTGCCAGCTCAATAACAGGGGGGATGAACACTGAAGCTTTCTTT

clone size: -
V gene: TRBV9
D gene: -
J gene: TRBJ2-2
CDR3 protein: CASSVAGTTANTGELFF
CDR3 DNA: TGTGCCAGCAGCGTCGCCGGGACAACCGCGAACACCGGGGAGCTGTTTTTT

clone size: -
V gene: TRBV28
D gene: -
J gene: TRBJ1-3
CDR3 protein: CASSNPGGNTIYF
CDR3 DNA: TGTGCCAGCAGTAACCCGGGTGGAAACACCATATATTTT

clone size: few
V gene: TRBV7-8
D gene: TRBD2
J gene: TRBJ2-1
CDR3 protein: CASSLLAGEHNEQFF
CDR3 DNA: TGTGCCAGCAGCTTACTAGCGGGAGAACACAATGAGCAGTTCTTC

clone size: -
V gene: TRBV5-1
D gene: TRBD1
J gene: TRBJ1-2
CDR3 protein: CASSLERDSSGYTF
CDR3 DNA: TGCGCCAGCAGCCTAGAACGGGACAGCTCTGGCTACACCTTC

clone size: -
V gene: TRBV29-1
D gene: -
J gene: TRBJ2-5
CDR3 protein: CSVATGGVQETQYF
CDR3 DNA: TGCAGCGTCGCCACAGGGGGGGTTCAAGAGACCCAGTACTTC

clone size: -
V gene: TRBV7-8
D gene: -
J gene: TRBJ2-7
CDR3 protein: CASSLGTVYYEQYF
CDR3 DNA: TGTGCCAGCAGCTTAGGGACAGTTTACTACGAGCAGTACTTC

clone size: -
V gene: TRBV11-2
D gene: -
J gene: TRBJ2-2
CDR3 protein: CASSISITKAVTGELFF
CDR3 DNA: TGTGCCAGCTCCATCTCAATTACTAAGGCGGTCACCGGGGAGCTGTTTTTT

clone size: -
V gene: TRBV5-1
D gene: TRBD1
J gene: TRBJ2-5
CDR3 protein: CASSLEARGRETQYF
CDR3 DNA: TGCGCCAGCAGCTTGGAGGCCAGGGGGCGGGAGACCCAGTACTTC

clone size: few
V gene: TRBV29-1
D gene: -
J gene: TRBJ1-1
CDR3 protein: CSVGRGMNTEAFF
CDR3 DNA: TGCAGCGTTGGTCGAGGCATGAACACTGAAGCTTTCTTT

clone size: -
V gene: TRBV7-2
D gene: TRBD1
J gene: TRBJ2-1
CDR3 protein: CASRGTGYEQFF
CDR3 DNA: TGTGCCAGCAGGGGGACAGGGTATGAGCAGTTCTTC

clone size: -
V gene: TRBV11-2
D gene: TRBD1
J gene: TRBJ1-6
CDR3 protein: CASSFRQGASPLHF
CDR3 DNA: TGTGCCAGCAGCTTTCGTCAGGGGGCTTCACCCCTCCACTTT

clone size: once
V gene: TRBV18
D gene: -
J gene: TRBJ2-1
CDR3 protein: CASSPPASYNEQFF
CDR3 DNA: TGTGCCAGCTCACCACCGGCTTCCTACAATGAGCAGTTCTTC

clone size: few
V gene: TRBV19
D gene: TRBD1
J gene: TRBJ2-1
CDR3 protein: CASSPRTGWNEQFF
CDR3 DNA: TGTGCCAGTAGTCCGCGGACAGGGTGGAATGAGCAGTTCTTC

clone size: -
V gene: TRBV5-4
D gene: -
J gene: TRBJ2-1
CDR3 protein: CASSPAGNNEQFF
CDR3 DNA: TGTGCCAGCAGCCCTGCGGGGAACAATGAGCAGTTCTTC

clone size: -
V gene: TRBV5-1
D gene: -
J gene: TRBJ2-3
CDR3 protein: CASSLVRGNTDTQYF
CDR3 DNA: TGCGCCAGCAGCTTGGTCAGGGGAAACACAGATACGCAGTATTTT

clone size: -
V gene: TRBV6-1
D gene: TRBD2
J gene: TRBJ2-7
CDR3 protein: CASTRLASEQYF
CDR3 DNA: TGTGCCAGCACCAGACTAGCATCCGAGCAGTACTTC

clone size: -
V gene: TRBV25-1
D gene: -
J gene: TRBJ2-1
CDR3 protein: CASSEPWRDSEQFF
CDR3 DNA: TGTGCCAGCAGTGAGCCGTGGAGGGATTCCGAGCAGTTCTTC

clone size: -
V gene: TRBV28
D gene: -
J gene: TRBJ1-1
CDR3 protein: CASSLWGRNTEAFF
CDR3 DNA: TGTGCCAGCAGTTTATGGGGCCGAAACACTGAAGCTTTCTTT

clone size: -
V gene: TRBV5-1
D gene: -
J gene: TRBJ1-1
CDR3 protein: CASSPQTGGSTEAFF
CDR3 DNA: TGCGCCAGCAGCCCCCAAACCGGGGGGAGCACTGAAGCTTTCTTT

clone size: once
V gene: TRBV7-9
D gene: -
J gene: TRBJ1-3
CDR3 protein: CASSPTVLGSSGNTIYF
CDR3 DNA: TGTGCCAGCAGCCCGACTGTGTTAGGAAGCTCTGGAAACACCATATATTTT

clone size: -
V gene: TRBV18
D gene: TRBD1
J gene: TRBJ1-2
CDR3 protein: CASSPPGTVNYGYTF
CDR3 DNA: TGTGCCAGCTCACCTCCCGGGACAGTGAACTATGGCTACACCTTC

clone size: -
V gene: TRBV9
D gene: -
J gene: TRBJ2-5
CDR3 protein: CASSRLGTQAETQYF
CDR3 DNA: TGTGCCAGCAGCAGACTCGGGACTCAAGCGGAGACCCAGTACTTC

clone size: -
V gene: TRBV2
D gene: TRBD1
J gene: TRBJ1-5
CDR3 protein: CASSPDRGDNQPQHF
CDR3 DNA: TGTGCCAGCAGTCCCGACAGGGGGGACAATCAGCCCCAGCATTTT